Following are 12 T cell receptor beta chains from one sample sequenced in a study of blood T cell repertoires in COVID-19. The protocol was immunoSEQ multiplex PCR, while the TCRdb copy is restricted to in-frame clones and leaves out a portion. The table shows 250,000 to 300,000 clones, with approximately 83% occurring only once. Sequencing used PBMCs or T cells enriched from blood (not recorded which). These receptors all stem from a woman aged 45 to 65 who had recovered from COVID-19.

The chain employs TRBV6-1 and TRBJ1-5; no definite D call. Per germline, CDR1 MNHNS and CDR2 SASEGT. This CDR3 comprises 15 residues. Trimming shortened V by 3 bases and J by 2 bases, and 11 bases separated the two germline ends. The CDR3 loop reads CASSEGRTGNQPQHF. For the CDR3, the DNA is TGTGCCAGCAGTGAGGGGAGAACAGGCAATCAGCCCCAGCATTTT.

V is TRBV5-8 and J is TRBJ1-2, with D unclear. The V gene's germline CDR1 is SGHTS and CDR2 YDEGEE. This CDR3 comprises 15 residues. Deletions cut 3 bases from V and 1 base from J, with 13 bases between. Here the CDR3 reads CASSWRLGINYGYTF. CDR3 coding DNA: TGTGCCAGCAGCTGGAGGCTGGGGATTAACTATGGCTACACCTTC.

J is TRBJ2-1 and V is TRBV13; 9 positions agree with TRBD2. Germline loops: CDR1 PRHDT, CDR2 FYEKMQ (reference sequence). J gave up 0 bases and V 7 bases, and 10 bases lay outside the gene matches. This CDR3 spans 17 amino acids. DNA of the CDR3: TGTGCCAGCATCCCAGCTAGCGGGAAGAGCTCCTACAATGAGCAGTTCTTC. This translates into CASIPASGKSSYNEQFF. Based on the CDR3 plus reference TRBV13 and TRBJ2-1, the full variable domain is AAGVIQSPRHLIKEKRETATLKCYPIPRHDTVYWYQQGPGQDPQFLISFYEKMQSDKGSIPDRFSAQQFSDYHSELNMSSLELGDSALYFCASIPASGKSSYNEQFFGPGTRLTVL.

This sequence joins TRBV9 and TRBJ1-3; a possible D gene is TRBD1 (5 bases). In germline, CDR1 is SGDLS, CDR2 YYNGEE. V was pared by 0 bases and J by 8 bases, with 9 bases between. The CDR3 consists of 13 residues. CDR3 in DNA: TGTGCCAGCAGCGTAGCCTGGGGGGACACCATATATTTT. It specifies CASSVAWGDTIYF.

This clone was seen only once. At the DNA level, this CDR3 is encoded by other sequences in the same sample as well. The rearrangement uses TRBV5-4 and TRBJ2-6; tentatively, D is TRBD1 (5 bases). CDR1 and CDR2 (germline): SGHNT, YYREEE (reference sequence). CDR3 length: 15 residues. V shed 0 bases and J shed 1 base, with 5 bases lying between them. The CDR3 protein is CASSLAGSGANVLTF. The DNA of the CDR3 is TGTGCCAGCAGCTTGGCAGGGTCTGGGGCCAACGTCCTGACTTTC.

The chain links TRBV7-2 to TRBJ1-1; no clear D. CDR1 is SGHTA and CDR2 is FQGNSA in the germline V gene. The germline V and J ends were trimmed by 11 bases and 0 bases, with 19 bases remaining between them. The CDR3 runs 15 residues. The CDR3 region is CASKATFAMNTEAFF. As DNA, the CDR3 is TGTGCCTCCAAAGCGACCTTTGCTATGAACACTGAAGCTTTCTTT. Full variable domain (remainder filled in from reference TRBV7-2 and TRBJ1-1): GAGVSQSPSNKVTEKGKDVELRCDPISGHTALYWYRQSLGQGLEFLIYFQGNSAPDKSGLPSDRFSAERTGGSVSTLTIQRTQQEDSAVYLCASKATFAMNTEAFFGQGTRLTVV.

This chain links TRBV6-1 with TRBJ1-1; D remains ambiguous. Germline lookup yields CDR1 MNHNS and CDR2 SASEGT. The CDR3 has 13 residues. The V and J ends lost 2 bases and 1 base respectively, with 5 bases between them. This CDR3 reads CASSEIGNTEAFF. Written as DNA, the CDR3 is TGTGCCAGCAGTGAAATCGGGAACACTGAAGCTTTCTTT.

This sequence joins TRBV5-6 and TRBJ1-3; 7 nucleotides align to TRBD1. Germline V gives CDR1 SGHDT, CDR2 YYEEEE. J gave up 3 bases and V 0 bases, and 6 bases lay outside the gene matches. There are 16 residues in the CDR3. CDR3 residues: CASSLADREDGNTIYF. The DNA for the CDR3 is TGTGCCAGCAGCTTGGCAGACAGGGAGGATGGAAACACCATATATTTT.

The chain uses TRBV2 and TRBJ1-3, with 9 bases identical to TRBD1. The germline CDR1 and CDR2 sequences are SNHLY and FYNNEI. Unmatched junction bases numbered 15, after V lost 4 bases and J lost 8 bases. The CDR3 is made up of 17 amino acids. CDR3 DNA sequence: TGTGCCAGCAGTGCCTCTCGGGACAGGGTTCTTCGCGACACCATATATTTT. Residues: CASSASRDRVLRDTIYF.

This chain joins TRBV4-2 and TRBJ1-1; the D gene is possibly TRBD1 (5 bases). V gave up 1 base and J gave up 1 base, with 10 bases separating them. The CDR3 is made up of 15 amino acids. The V gene's germline CDR1 is LGHNA and CDR2 YNFKEQ. Written as DNA, the CDR3 is TGTGCCAGCAGCCAAGTGAAGGACAAGAACACTGAAGCTTTCTTT. Protein product: CASSQVKDKNTEAFF.

The gene calls are TRBV28 and TRBJ1-4; 7 bases agree with TRBD1. CDR3 size: 15 residues. Trimming removed 6 bases from V and 7 bases from J; junction bases left unmatched: 11. Germline CDR1 reads MDHEN; CDR2 reads SYDVKM. The CDR3 DNA sequence: TGTGCCAGCAGCTCCTTCGACAGGGAAATTGAAAAACTGTTTTTT. Translation gives CASSSFDREIEKLFF.

The chain has TRBV9 and TRBJ2-1; TRBD2 matches at 10 bases. The CDR3 covers 15 residues. Germline loops: CDR1 SGDLS, CDR2 YYNGEE. V shed 3 bases, J shed 0 bases, and the junction held 0 bases outside the gene matches. As DNA, the CDR3 is TGTGCCAGCAGCGAGCGGGAGGGCTCCTACAATGAGCAGTTCTTC. As protein: CASSEREGSYNEQFF. Full variable domain (rest looked up from reference TRBV9 and TRBJ2-1): DSGVTQTPKHLITATGQRVTLRCSPRSGDLSVYWYQQSLDQGLQFLIQYYNGEERAKGNILERFSAQQFPDLHSELNLSSLELGDSALYFCASSEREGSYNEQFFGPGTRLTVL.